This T cell receptor beta chain was found in a study of blood T cell repertoires in COVID-19. Trimming took 2 bases from V and 8 from J, leaving 12 bases between them. The CDR3 is made up of 13 amino acids. Germline V gene data show CDR1 as SGHTA and CDR2 as FQGNSA. Data came from immunoSEQ multiplex PCR; TCRdb stores just in-frame clones and leaves some out. This repertoire shows about 53,000 clones, roughly 86% found once; its top ten account for 10% to 15%. The TCR comes from a man between 65 and 80 years old with active COVID-19. Material: peripheral blood. The V call is TRBV7-2, the J call TRBJ1-2; D may be TRBD1 (6 bases). This CDR3 reads CASSLSGVEGYTF. In DNA, the CDR3 is TGTGCCAGCAGCTTATCAGGGGTGGAGGGCTACACCTTC.